These 8 T cell receptor beta chains came from one sample sequenced in a study of T cell responses to AZD1222 COVID-19 vaccine. Only in-frame clones appear in the TCRdb table, and some are missing; sequencing was by immunoSEQ multiplex PCR. The data hold about 150,000 clones, with almost 85% observed a single time. The source was peripheral blood, collected 28 days after the second dose of the MenACWY control vaccine. All receptors come from an adult who received the MenACWY meningococcal vaccine as a control.

This clone was counted a single time. The chain recombines TRBV5-1 with TRBJ1-4; D perhaps matches TRBD1 (6 bases). CDR1 and CDR2 from the germline V gene are SGHRS and YFSETQ. The CDR3 loop spans 15 amino acids. V gave up 7 bases and J gave up 0 bases, with 13 bases separating them. CDR3 coding DNA: TGCGCCAGCTCAAGGGGGGATACAACTAATGAAAAACTGTTTTTT. It specifies CASSRGDTTNEKLFF.

The chain combines TRBV5-1 with TRBJ1-2, with 9 bases aligning to TRBD1. Losses at the gene ends were 3 bases for V and 6 bases for J; bases not matched to a gene: 6. Germline CDR1 is SGHRS and CDR2 is YFSETQ. This CDR3 spans 14 amino acids. The CDR3 protein is CASSSTGTGNGYTF. Written as DNA, the CDR3 is TGCGCCAGCAGCTCAACCGGGACAGGGAATGGCTACACCTTC.

The chain couples TRBV2 to TRBJ1-1; TRBD1 is a possible D gene (5 bases). This CDR3 spans 15 amino acids. With 4 bases removed from V and 1 base from J, the gap between germline ends came to 13 bases. The V gene's germline CDR1 is SNHLY and CDR2 FYNNEI. The CDR3 nucleotides read TGTGCCAGCAGTGGGGCTGCAGGGACGAACACTGAAGCTTTCTTT. Amino acid sequence: CASSGAAGTNTEAFF.

V and J are TRBV28 and TRBJ2-7, with D perhaps matching TRBD1 or TRBD2 (5 bases each). Trimming shortened V by 4 bases and J by 5 bases, and 15 bases separated the two germline ends. The CDR3 has 14 residues. CDR1 is MDHEN and CDR2 is SYDVKM in the germline V gene. The CDR3 coding sequence is TGTGCCAGCAGTTCCCCGGGGCTGGGGCACGAGCAGTACGTC. It encodes CASSSPGLGHEQYV.

This chain uses TRBV19 with TRBJ2-4; 9 nucleotides align to TRBD2. Germline V gene sequence: CDR1 LNHDA, CDR2 SQIVND (reference sequence). This CDR3 region has 17 residues. The J segment lost 0 bases and the V segment lost 5 bases, leaving 8 bases of the junction unmatched. The CDR3 sequence: CASSGASGIIAKNIQYF. CDR3 bases: TGTGCCAGTAGTGGGGCTAGCGGGATCATAGCCAAAAACATTCAGTACTTC. Full variable domain (missing parts from reference TRBV19 and TRBJ2-4): DGGITQSPKYLFRKEGQNVTLSCEQNLNHDAMYWYRQDPGQGLRLIYYSQIVNDFQKGDIAEGYSVSREKKESFPLTVTSAQKNPTAFYLCASSGASGIIAKNIQYFGAGTRLSVL.

The chain uses TRBV28 and TRBJ1-2; D unresolved. CDR1 is MDHEN, CDR2 SYDVKM, per germline. V lost 7 bases and J lost 4, with 13 bases in between. CDR3 size: 13 residues. DNA of the CDR3: TGTGCCAGCACTACCCAGGACGTCTATGGCTACACCTTC. Residues: CASTTQDVYGYTF.

The chain has TRBV23-1 and TRBJ2-7, with TRBD1 matching over 8 bases. TRBV23-1 is an open reading frame whose function is uncertain. Trimming at V came to 6 bases and at J to 5 bases, leaving 12 bases not matched to a gene. CDR3 length: 15 residues. CDR3 in amino acids: CASRFGQGGRDEQYV. CDR3 bases: TGCGCCAGCAGATTCGGACAGGGTGGTAGGGACGAGCAGTACGTC.

The gene calls are TRBV12-3 or TRBV12-4 and TRBJ2-5, with D perhaps TRBD2 (5 bases). V lost 6 bases and J 4 bases, leaving 12 bases between the germline ends. This CDR3 spans 13 amino acids. The CDR3 protein is CASRVGVGETQYF. The DNA of the CDR3 is TGTGCCAGCAGAGTGGGAGTAGGAGAGACCCAGTACTTC.